A single T cell receptor (beta chain) is shown here with its context. The antigen is unknown. The entry originates in a study of T-cell memory formation after mild COVID-19. General study findings and limits: Cross-reactive memory appears to have joined, as suggested by some responding clones showing up in pre-infection memory. CD4+ contracting clones lay mainly in CM and EM, CD8+ ones in EMRA.

cDNA libraries for TCR alpha and TCR beta, carrying sample barcodes and UMIs, came from 5'RACE with constant-segment primers. TCRdb re-called the 5' RACE reads with MiXCR, one entry per CDR3 protein. The sample has about 260,000 distinct CDR3 sequences, roughly 8.2% seen once. V was clipped by 5 bases and J by 0 bases, with 13 bases between them. Germline V gene sequence: CDR1 GTSNPN, CDR2 SVGIG (reference sequence). This CDR3 region has 14 residues. Sequenced material: PBMCs or a T cell subset sorted from them (not recorded which). V is TRBV30 and J is TRBJ1-1; perhaps TRBD1 as D (6 bases). The clonotype was recovered from a man younger than 35 who had mild COVID-19 (a few samples of this study predate the infection). Cell type and time point are not known. In DNA, the CDR3 is TGTGCCTGGGGTCCCAGGGGCATGAACACTGAAGCTTTCTTT. It translates to CAWGPRGMNTEAFF.